This TCR beta chain was sequenced for a study of naive and memory T cell subsets. Only a few counts were recorded for this clonotype. The beta constant-region primer was an equimolar mix of two oligonucleotides covering TRBC1 and TRBC2. TCRdb passed the UMI-ligation and nested PCR reads through MiXCR, listing each CDR3 protein once. The sample comprises tens of thousands of distinct CDR3 sequences, around 12% of which are singletons, and 0.9% to 1% rests with the top ten. CD4+ T cell IFNgamma after overnight CMV lysate exposure gave donor CMV status. In germline, CDR1 is SGHNT, CDR2 YYREEE (reference sequence). V shed 2 bases and J shed 4 bases, with 13 bases lying between them. CDR3 length: 15 residues.

What was sequenced was central memory CD4+ T cells from blood. The V and J genes are TRBV5-4 and TRBJ1-3; weak D call: TRBD1 (6 bases). The receptor's source is a human donor in good health. The CDR3 sequence is CASSFWGATGNTIYF. The CDR3 DNA sequence: TGTGCCAGCAGCTTTTGGGGGGCTACGGGAAACACCATATATTTT.